Sequencing of this T cell receptor (beta chain) was carried out in a study of regulatory T cells in long-lasting Graves disease. Time point noted: persistent/refractory GD, antithyroid drugs over 5 years with positive TRAb. The authors made the TCR library using RNA they extracted from PBMCs. Per germline, CDR1 LNHNV and CDR2 YYDKDF (reference sequence). The length of the CDR3 is 15 residues. General study points: No thyroid tissue was studied; the work used peripheral blood only.

Arm-PCR of CDR3 regions and iRepertoire HTBI primers were used to build TCR beta libraries. TCRdb processed the multiplex PCR reads anew with MiXCR; each CDR3 protein has one entry. The data contain some 420,000 distinct CDR3 sequences, around a fifth of them singletons. This clonotype was observed a single time. Its specificity is unknown. Possible read error: a much larger clone is one base away. The chain is built from TRBV15 and TRBJ2-5, with TRBD1 matching 7 bases. The receptor was isolated from a female donor with Graves disease. Sequenced here: peripheral blood mononuclear cells (PBMCs), sampled when the disease was refractory, from a patient treated with antithyroid drugs. The CDR3 sequence is CATSRGTGPRLPQHF. The CDR3 nucleotides read TGTGCCACCAGCAGAGGGACAGGCCCTCGGTTGCCCCAGCACTTC. Variable domain in full (rest from reference TRBV15 and TRBJ2-5): DAMVIQNPRYQVTQFGKPVTLSCSQTLNHNVMYWYQQKSSQAPKLLFHYYDKDFNNEADTPDNFQSRRPNTSFCFLDIRSPGLGDTAMYLCATSRGTGPRLPQHFGPGTRLLVL.